Listed below are T cell receptor beta chains from one sample, sequenced in a study of molecular identifiers for immune sequencing clone quantification. TCRdb re-derived calls from the PCR reads in MiXCR, one entry per CDR3 protein. This table has some 650,000 distinct CDR3 sequences, just under 20% appearing once. The source material was naive CD8+ T cells from blood, with Jurkat cell RNA spiked in. These receptors all stem from a human donor in good health. Some libraries in this study had Jurkat cell RNA spiked in. The CDR3 runs from the conserved cysteine through the conserved F or W. The order of the fields is CDR3 DNA, CDR3 protein, clone size, J gene, V gene, D gene. The D gene is left open where the match is weak. The size entry is marked missing in some rows and otherwise reads once, few, many or a size class.

TGTGCCAGCAGTCCCTGGACAGGGGGTGATGAAAAACTGTTTTTT,CASSPWTGGDEKLFF,many,TRBJ1-4,TRBV6-5,TRBD1
TGTGCCAGCAGTTCGGGGGCGGGAAGCTCCTACGAGCAGTACTTC,CASSSGAGSSYEQYF,few,TRBJ2-7,TRBV27,-
TGTGCCAGCAGCTTGGAGTCCCCCGAAGCTTTCTTT,CASSLESPEAFF,-,TRBJ1-1,TRBV5-8,-
TGTGCCAGTAGTACCGGGCAGGGGCAATACAATGAGCAGTTCTTC,CASSTGQGQYNEQFF,few,TRBJ2-1,TRBV19,-
TGTGCCAGTAGTAGTGGACAGGGTCTTTGGGAGACCCAGTACTTC,CASSSGQGLWETQYF,many,TRBJ2-5,TRBV19,TRBD1
TGTGCCAGCAGAAAACCGGGACAGGGGGTCACCGGGGAGCTGTTTTTT,CASRKPGQGVTGELFF,few,TRBJ2-2,TRBV11-2,TRBD1
TGTGCCAGCAGTTACGAGACACACCAAGAGACCCAGTGCTTC,CASSYETHQETQCF,few,TRBJ2-5,TRBV6-2/TRBV6-3,-
TGTGCCAGCAGCTTGCCCGGACAGACCTACGAGCAGTACTTC,CASSLPGQTYEQYF,few,TRBJ2-7,TRBV11-2,-
TGTGCCTGGAGTGTAGAGTCAACCTACAATAAGCAGTTCTTC,CAWSVESTYNKQFF,-,TRBJ2-1,TRBV30,-
TGCAGTGCTAGGGGGGGCGGCCTGAACACTGAAGCTTTCTTT,CSARGGGLNTEAFF,many,TRBJ1-1,TRBV20-1,-
TGTGCCAGTACCCCCCGGGACAGGGGTGGCATCCTCGATACGCAGTATTTT,CASTPRDRGGILDTQYF,many,TRBJ2-3,TRBV19,TRBD1
TGTGCCAGCAGCACCTTCCTAGCGGGAGTTCCAGATACGCAGTATTTT,CASSTFLAGVPDTQYF,many,TRBJ2-3,TRBV5-5,TRBD2
TGTGCCACTAACCGGGACACCCAAGAGACCCAGTACTTC,CATNRDTQETQYF,many,TRBJ2-5,TRBV5-4,-
TGTGCCAGCAGCTTAAGGGTCAGCCTTAGCCCCCTCCCCTACGAGCAGTACTTC,CASSLRVSLSPLPYEQYF,many,TRBJ2-7,TRBV11-2,-
TGTGCCAGCAGCCAGGATAACAGGGAAAGTGGAAACACCATATATTTT,CASSQDNRESGNTIYF,many,TRBJ1-3,TRBV4-2,-
TGTGCCAGCAGTCAAAGGGGACCTACTACGAACAATGAGCAGTTCTTC,CASSQRGPTTNNEQFF,-,TRBJ2-1,TRBV7-6,-
TGTGCCAGCAGCCAAGGGGACAGGGTATCCTACGAGCAGTACTTC,CASSQGDRVSYEQYF,few,TRBJ2-7,TRBV4-2,TRBD1
TGTGCCAGCAGCCAAGCCGGACAGGGTAAGGGTAGCAATCAGCCCCAGCATTTT,CASSQAGQGKGSNQPQHF,-,TRBJ1-5,TRBV3-2,-
TGTGCCAGCAGCTTGAGTCTCGGCCACTCCTACGAGCAGTACTTC,CASSLSLGHSYEQYF,many,TRBJ2-7,TRBV5-6,-
TGTGCCAGCAGCTCTAGCAGCGGGGGGGCCTTAGATACGCAGTATTTT,CASSSSSGGALDTQYF,few,TRBJ2-3,TRBV11-2,TRBD2
TGTGCCAGCAGCTTTCTAGCGGAAAGTTCAGATACGCAGTATTTT,CASSFLAESSDTQYF,many,TRBJ2-3,TRBV7-9,TRBD2
TGCGCCAGCAGCTTGGCAGACGGGATTCGAGAAAAACTGTTTTTT,CASSLADGIREKLFF,many,TRBJ1-4,TRBV5-1,-
TGTGCCAGCAGCCCGGCCGGGGATACGCAGTATTTT,CASSPAGDTQYF,many,TRBJ2-3,TRBV7-9,-
TGCGCCAGCAGCCAAGTACTAACGGACTCCTACGAGCAGTACTTC,CASSQVLTDSYEQYF,few,TRBJ2-7,TRBV4-3,-
TGCAGCGTTGAAGGGCCTGTTTCAGATACGCAGTATTTT,CSVEGPVSDTQYF,many,TRBJ2-3,TRBV29-1,-
TGCGCCAGCAGCCAAGACGTAGTTAATTCACCCCTCCACTTT,CASSQDVVNSPLHF,many,TRBJ1-6,TRBV4-3,-
TGTGCCAGCAGCCAAGAGGCACCCGGGGAGCTGTTTTTT,CASSQEAPGELFF,few,TRBJ2-2,TRBV14,-